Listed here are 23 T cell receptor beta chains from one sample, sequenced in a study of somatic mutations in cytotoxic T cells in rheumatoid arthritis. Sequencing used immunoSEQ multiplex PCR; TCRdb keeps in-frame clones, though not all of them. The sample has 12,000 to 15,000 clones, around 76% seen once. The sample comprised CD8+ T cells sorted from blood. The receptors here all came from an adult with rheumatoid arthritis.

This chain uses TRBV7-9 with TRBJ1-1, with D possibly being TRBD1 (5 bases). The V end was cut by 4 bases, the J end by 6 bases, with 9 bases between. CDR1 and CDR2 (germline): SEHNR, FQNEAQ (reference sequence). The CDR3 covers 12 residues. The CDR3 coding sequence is TGTGCCAGCAGCTCAGGGTACCCTGAAGCTTTCTTT. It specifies CASSSGYPEAFF. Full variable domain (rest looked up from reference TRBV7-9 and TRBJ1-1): DTGVSQNPRHKITKRGQNVTFRCDPISEHNRLYWYRQTLGQGPEFLTYFQNEAQLEKSRLLSDRFSAERPKGSFSTLEIQRTEQGDSAMYLCASSSGYPEAFFGQGTRLTVV.

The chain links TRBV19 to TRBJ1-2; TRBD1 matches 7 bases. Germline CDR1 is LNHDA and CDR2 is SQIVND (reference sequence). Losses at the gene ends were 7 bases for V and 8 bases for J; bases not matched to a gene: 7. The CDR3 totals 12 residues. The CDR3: CASKTGATGYTF. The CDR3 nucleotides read TGTGCCAGTAAAACAGGGGCGACGGGCTACACCTTC.

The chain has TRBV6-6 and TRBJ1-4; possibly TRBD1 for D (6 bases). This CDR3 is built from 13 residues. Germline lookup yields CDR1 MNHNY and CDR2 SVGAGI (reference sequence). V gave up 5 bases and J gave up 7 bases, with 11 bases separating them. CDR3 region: CASSLQQGEKLFF. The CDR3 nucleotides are TGTGCCAGCAGTCTCCAACAGGGTGAAAAACTGTTTTTT.

CDR3 residues: CASSLVGGYSYEQYF. CDR3 coding DNA: TGTGCCAGCAGCTTAGTGGGCGGCTACTCCTACGAGCAGTACTTC. V and J are TRBV7-9 and TRBJ2-7; no definite D call. The CDR3 length is 15 residues. CDR1 is SEHNR, CDR2 FQNEAQ, per germline (reference sequence). V lost 1 base, J lost 0 bases, and 10 bases lay in between.

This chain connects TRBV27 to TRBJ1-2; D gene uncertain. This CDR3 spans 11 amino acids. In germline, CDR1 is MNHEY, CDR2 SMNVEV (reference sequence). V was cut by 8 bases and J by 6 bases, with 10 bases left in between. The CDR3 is CASYHLHGYTF. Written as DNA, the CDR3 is TGTGCCAGCTACCATCTTCATGGCTACACCTTC.

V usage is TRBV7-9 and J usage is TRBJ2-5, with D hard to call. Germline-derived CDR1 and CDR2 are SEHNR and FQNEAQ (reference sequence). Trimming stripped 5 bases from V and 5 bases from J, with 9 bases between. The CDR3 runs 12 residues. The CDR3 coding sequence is TGTGCCAGCAGCCCACCCGGCGAGACCCAGTACTTC. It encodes CASSPPGETQYF.

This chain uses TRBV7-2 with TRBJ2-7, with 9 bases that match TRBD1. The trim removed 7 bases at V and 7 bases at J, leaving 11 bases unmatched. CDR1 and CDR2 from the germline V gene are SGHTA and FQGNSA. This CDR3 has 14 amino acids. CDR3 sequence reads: CASTLRTGEREQYF. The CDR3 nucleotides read TGTGCCAGCACCCTCCGGACAGGGGAGAGGGAGCAGTACTTC.

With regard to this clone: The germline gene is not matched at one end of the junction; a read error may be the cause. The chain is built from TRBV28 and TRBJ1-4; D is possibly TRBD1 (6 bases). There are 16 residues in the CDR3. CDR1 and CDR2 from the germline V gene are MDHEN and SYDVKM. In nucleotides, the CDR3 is TGTGCCAGCAGTGTATGGGGGCGCCCAACTAATGAAAAACTGTTTTTT. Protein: CASSVWGRPTNEKLFF.

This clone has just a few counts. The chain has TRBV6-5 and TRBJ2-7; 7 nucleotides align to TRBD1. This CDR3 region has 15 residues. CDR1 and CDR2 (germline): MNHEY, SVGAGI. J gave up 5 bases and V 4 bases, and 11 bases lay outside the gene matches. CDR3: CASSSLDRVGHEQYF. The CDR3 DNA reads TGTGCCAGCAGTTCCCTCGACAGGGTGGGTCACGAGCAGTACTTC.

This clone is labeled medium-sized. CDR3 amino acids: CSARKLGEAFF. Here the CDR3 DNA reads TGCAGTGCCCGAAAACTAGGTGAAGCTTTCTTT. The chain has TRBV20-1 and TRBJ1-1; D remains unclear. V was trimmed by 6 bases and J by 7 bases, leaving 12 bases between them. Germline V CDR1 and CDR2: DFQATT, SNEGSKA (reference sequence). This CDR3 is built from 11 residues.

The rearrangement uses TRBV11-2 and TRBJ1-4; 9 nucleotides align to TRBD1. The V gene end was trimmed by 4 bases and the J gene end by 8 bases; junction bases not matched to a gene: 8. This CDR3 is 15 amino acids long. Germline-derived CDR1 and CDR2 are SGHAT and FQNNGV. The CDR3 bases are TGTGCCAGCAGCTCCCCGGGACAGGGCTGGGAAAAACTGTTTTTT. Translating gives CASSSPGQGWEKLFF.

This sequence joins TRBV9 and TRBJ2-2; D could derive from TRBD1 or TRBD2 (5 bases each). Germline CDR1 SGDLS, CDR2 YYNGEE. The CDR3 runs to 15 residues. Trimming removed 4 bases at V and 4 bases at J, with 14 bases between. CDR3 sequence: CASSPTGLFTGELFF. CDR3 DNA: TGTGCCAGCAGCCCCACGGGGCTTTTCACCGGGGAGCTGTTTTTT.

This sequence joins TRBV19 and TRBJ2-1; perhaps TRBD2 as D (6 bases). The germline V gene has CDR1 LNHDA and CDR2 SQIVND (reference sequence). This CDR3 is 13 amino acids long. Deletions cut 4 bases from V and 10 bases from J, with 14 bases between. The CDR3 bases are TGTGCCAGTAGTACCCCCACCGGGGGAGAGCAGTTCTTC. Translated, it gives CASSTPTGGEQFF.

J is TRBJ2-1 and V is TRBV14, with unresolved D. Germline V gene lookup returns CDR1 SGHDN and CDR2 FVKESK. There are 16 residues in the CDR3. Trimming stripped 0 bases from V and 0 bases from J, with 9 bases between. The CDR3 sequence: CASSQEVGFSYNEQFF. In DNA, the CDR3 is TGTGCCAGCAGCCAAGAAGTAGGGTTCTCCTACAATGAGCAGTTCTTC.

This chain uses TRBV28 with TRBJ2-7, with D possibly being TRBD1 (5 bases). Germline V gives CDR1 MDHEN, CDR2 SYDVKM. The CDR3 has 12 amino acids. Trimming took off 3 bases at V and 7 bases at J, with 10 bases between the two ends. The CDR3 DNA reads TGTGCCAGCAGTTTGGGGCCCCTGGAGCAGTACTTC. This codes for CASSLGPLEQYF.

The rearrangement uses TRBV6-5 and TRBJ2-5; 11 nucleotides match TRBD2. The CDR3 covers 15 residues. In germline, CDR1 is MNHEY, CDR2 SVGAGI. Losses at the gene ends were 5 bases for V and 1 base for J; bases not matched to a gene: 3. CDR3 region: CASSTGTSGQETQYF. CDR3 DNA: TGTGCCAGCAGTACGGGGACTAGCGGCCAAGAGACCCAGTACTTC.

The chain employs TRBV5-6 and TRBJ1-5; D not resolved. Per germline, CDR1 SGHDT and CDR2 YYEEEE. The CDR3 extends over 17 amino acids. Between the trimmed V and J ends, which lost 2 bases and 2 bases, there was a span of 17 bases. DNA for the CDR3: TGTGCCAGCAGCTTAGGAGGGATTGGGCTCGGCAATCAGCCCCAGCATTTT. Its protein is CASSLGGIGLGNQPQHF.

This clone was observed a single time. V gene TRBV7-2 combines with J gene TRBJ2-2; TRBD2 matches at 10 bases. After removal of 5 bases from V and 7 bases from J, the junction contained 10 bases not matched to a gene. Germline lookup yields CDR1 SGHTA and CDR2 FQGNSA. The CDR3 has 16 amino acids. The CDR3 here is CASSPQAGGNVGELFF. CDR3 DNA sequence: TGTGCCAGCAGCCCGCAAGCGGGGGGGAATGTCGGGGAGCTGTTTTTT.

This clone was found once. In DNA form, the CDR3 reads TGTGCCAGCAGTTACGTGGGGATTGGGACAGGGCCCGAAAAACTGTTTTTT. It codes for CASSYVGIGTGPEKLFF. The chain carries TRBV7-9 and TRBJ1-4, with 9 bases lining up with TRBD1. The CDR3 consists of 17 residues. V was clipped by 6 bases and J by 8 bases; unmatched bases: 16. Germline CDR1 and CDR2: SEHNR and FQNEAQ (reference sequence).

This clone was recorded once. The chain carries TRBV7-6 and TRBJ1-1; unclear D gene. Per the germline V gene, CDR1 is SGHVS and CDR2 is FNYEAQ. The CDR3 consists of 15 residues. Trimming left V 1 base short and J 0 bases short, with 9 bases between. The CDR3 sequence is CASSLGLAMNTEAFF. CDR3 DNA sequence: TGTGCCAGCAGCTTAGGGCTCGCGATGAACACTGAAGCTTTCTTT.

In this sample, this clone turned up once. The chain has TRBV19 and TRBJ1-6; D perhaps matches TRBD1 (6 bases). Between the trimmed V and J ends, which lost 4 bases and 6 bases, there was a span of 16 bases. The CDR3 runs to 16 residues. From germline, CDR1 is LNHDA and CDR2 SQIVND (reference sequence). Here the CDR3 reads CASSRFRDNGNSPLHF. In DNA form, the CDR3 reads TGTGCCAGTAGTAGATTCCGGGACAACGGTAATTCACCCCTCCACTTT.

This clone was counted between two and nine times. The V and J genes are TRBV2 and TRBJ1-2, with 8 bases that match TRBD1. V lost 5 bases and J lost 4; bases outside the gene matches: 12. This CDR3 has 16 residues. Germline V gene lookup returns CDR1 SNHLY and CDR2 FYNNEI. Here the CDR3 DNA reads TGTGCCAGCAGTTTCCCCACGACAGGGGCTATCTATGGCTACACCTTC. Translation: CASSFPTTGAIYGYTF. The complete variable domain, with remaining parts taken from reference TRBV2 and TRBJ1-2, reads EPEVTQTPSHQVTQMGQEVILRCVPISNHLYFYWYRQILGQKVEFLVSFYNNEISEKSEIFDDQFSVERPDGSNFTLKIRSTKLEDSAMYFCASSFPTTGAIYGYTFGSGTRLTVV.

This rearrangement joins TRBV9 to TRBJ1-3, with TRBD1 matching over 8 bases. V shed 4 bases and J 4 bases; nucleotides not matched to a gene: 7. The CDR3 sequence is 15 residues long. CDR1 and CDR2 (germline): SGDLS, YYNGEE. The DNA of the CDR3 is TGTGCCAGCAGCAAGACAGGGGCCGGGGGAAACACCATATATTTT. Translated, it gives CASSKTGAGGNTIYF.